A selection of T cell receptor beta chains follows, all from one sample in a study of blood T cell repertoires in COVID-19. TCRdb keeps only in-frame clones here, not all; method: immunoSEQ multiplex PCR. This table has around 120,000 clones, over 70% appearing once. The sequenced material came from peripheral blood. These receptors were collected from a man older than 75 with active or convalescent COVID-19. Each CDR3 is given with its conserved first and last residue. A D gene is named only where the DNA matches it firmly. The size entry is marked missing in some rows and otherwise reads once, few, many or a size class.

length,D,V,J,size,DNA,CDR3
16,NA,TRBV19,TRBJ2-5,NA,TGTGCCAGTAGTACGCAGCAGGCAGGGGGGAAAGAGACCCAGTACTTC,CASSTQQAGGKETQYF
15,NA,TRBV2,TRBJ2-2,NA,TGTGCCAGCAGGGAGGAACTCGCGAACACCGGGGAGCTGTTTTTT,CASREELANTGELFF
16,TRBD1,TRBV5-5,TRBJ2-3,once,TGTGCCAGCAGCGGGCGGGGACAGGGGTGGACAGATACGCAGTATTTT,CASSGRGQGWTDTQYF
15,NA,TRBV11-2,TRBJ1-5,NA,TGTGCCAGCAGCTTACAGGGGATAGGTAATCAGCCCCAGCATTTT,CASSLQGIGNQPQHF
15,NA,TRBV25-1,TRBJ1-3,NA,TGTGCCAGCAGTGAATATCTCTTGTCTGGAAACACCATATATTTT,CASSEYLLSGNTIYF
15,NA,TRBV9,TRBJ2-2,NA,TGTGCCAGCAGCGCTACAGGGGGAGGGACCGGGGAGCTGTTTTTT,CASSATGGGTGELFF
14,NA,TRBV29-1,TRBJ1-3,NA,TGCAGCGTAGGGACTGGCGACTCTGGAAACACCATATATTTT,CSVGTGDSGNTIYF
14,NA,TRBV3-1/TRBV3-2,TRBJ2-3,NA,TGTGCCAGCAGCCGTAATAGATGGACAGATACGCAGTATTTT,CASSRNRWTDTQYF
13,NA,TRBV3-1/TRBV3-2,TRBJ1-2,NA,TGTGCCAGCAGCCCCGGGAGTAACTATGGCTACACCTTC,CASSPGSNYGYTF
15,TRBD2,TRBV7-2,TRBJ2-7,once,TGTGCCAGCAGCACGGTAAGCGGGGGAGCCGGCGAGCAGTACTTC,CASSTVSGGAGEQYF
12,NA,TRBV24-1,TRBJ2-7,few,TGTGCCACCAGTGATTTCCGGGGAGAGCAGTACTTC,CATSDFRGEQYF
13,TRBD1,TRBV27,TRBJ2-1,NA,TGTGCCAGCAGTTTATCATCCGGGACAGGGAAGTTCTTC,CASSLSSGTGKFF
16,NA,TRBV11-2,TRBJ1-1,NA,TGTGCCAGCAGCTTCAGGCAGGGTGGGGATGGGACTGAAGCTTTCTTT,CASSFRQGGDGTEAFF
14,NA,TRBV9,TRBJ2-1,NA,TGTGCCAGCAGTCTCTGGACAACTTTTAATGAGCAGTTCTTC,CASSLWTTFNEQFF
13,NA,TRBV14,TRBJ2-7,NA,TGTGCCAGCAGCCAGTACAGGGCATCCGAGCAGTACTTC,CASSQYRASEQYF
15,NA,TRBV19,TRBJ1-2,NA,TGTGCCAGTAGTATAAAGGCAGGGCCAAACTATGGCTACACCTTC,CASSIKAGPNYGYTF
16,NA,TRBV4-2,TRBJ1-5,NA,TGTGCCAGCAGCCAAGATCGAGACAGGCGCCATCAGCCCCAGCATTTT,CASSQDRDRRHQPQHF
14,NA,TRBV24-1,TRBJ2-3,NA,TGTGCCACCAGTGAGCCCAGTATTTCTCATACGCAGTATTTT,CATSEPSISHTQYF
13,TRBD1,TRBV12-3/TRBV12-4,TRBJ2-3,NA,TGTGCCAGCAGAGGACAGGGGGCAGATACGCAGTATTTT,CASRGQGADTQYF
16,NA,TRBV10-3,TRBJ1-3,NA,TGTGCCATCAGTGAGTCCGCCGACAGCTCTGGAAACACCATATATTTT,CAISESADSSGNTIYF
18,TRBD2,TRBV11-2,TRBJ2-5,NA,TGTGCCAGCAGCCCGGGACTAGCGGGTCCCTGGAACCAAGAGACCCAGTACTTC,CASSPGLAGPWNQETQYF
13,NA,TRBV5-8,TRBJ1-2,few,TGTGCCAGCAGCTTTAGAAGTGATTATGGCTACACCTTC,CASSFRSDYGYTF
14,NA,TRBV5-1,TRBJ1-2,NA,TGCGCCAGCAGCTTAGGCGGGGGACCCGGGGGCTACACCTTC,CASSLGGGPGGYTF
15,TRBD1,TRBV18,TRBJ1-2,few,TGTGCCAGCTCACAAGGGACAGAAGCTAACTATGGCTACACCTTC,CASSQGTEANYGYTF
12,NA,TRBV6-2/TRBV6-3,TRBJ2-3,NA,TGTGCCAGCAGTTACTCCGGGGATACGCAGTATTTT,CASSYSGDTQYF
15,NA,TRBV7-2,TRBJ1-4,NA,TGTGCCAGCAGCCCAAGACAGGCAACTAATGAAAAACTGTTTTTT,CASSPRQATNEKLFF
14,NA,TRBV2,TRBJ1-1,NA,TGTGCCAGCAGCCCGGCGGGGGTTGGCACTGAAGCTTTCTTT,CASSPAGVGTEAFF
15,TRBD1,TRBV18,TRBJ1-1,NA,TGTGCCAGCTCACCCTCCAGACAGGGGCACACTGAAGCTTTCTTT,CASSPSRQGHTEAFF
13,NA,TRBV28,TRBJ1-2,NA,TGTGCCAGCAGTTTAGCTGGGGCCTATGGCTACACCTTC,CASSLAGAYGYTF
16,NA,TRBV2,TRBJ2-7,NA,TGTGCCAGCAGTGAAGCGGGTGGGGGCAGAGCCTACGAGCAGTACTTC,CASSEAGGGRAYEQYF
14,NA,TRBV9,TRBJ1-6,NA,TGTGCCAGCAGCGTAGAACCAAGAGGTTCACCCCTCCACTTT,CASSVEPRGSPLHF
15,NA,TRBV6-6,TRBJ2-7,NA,TGTGCCAGCAGTTACTCGGGGCCTTCCCCCTACGAGCAGTACTTC,CASSYSGPSPYEQYF
14,NA,TRBV7-2,TRBJ1-1,NA,TGTGCCAGCAGCTTAGCAGGGGTAGGCACTGAAGCTTTCTTT,CASSLAGVGTEAFF
15,NA,TRBV5-8,TRBJ1-4,few,TGTGCCAGCAGCCTCCGGCCCGGGGTTACAGAAAAACTGTTTTTT,CASSLRPGVTEKLFF
14,TRBD1,TRBV2,TRBJ1-2,NA,TGTGCCAGCAGTTCGGGACAGAGTACCCATGGCTACACCTTC,CASSSGQSTHGYTF
15,NA,TRBV5-1,TRBJ1-4,NA,TGCGCCAGCAGCTTGGGTCAGGGCCCTAATGAAAAACTGTTTTTT,CASSLGQGPNEKLFF
16,TRBD2,TRBV5-4,TRBJ2-1,NA,TGTGCCAGCAGCTTCGGCGGGACTAGCCTTAACAATGAGCAGTTCTTC,CASSFGGTSLNNEQFF
15,TRBD2,TRBV5-1,TRBJ2-1,NA,TGCGCCAGCGGGAGCGGGGGAAGCTCCTACAATGAGCAGTTCTTC,CASGSGGSSYNEQFF
17,TRBD1,TRBV19,TRBJ1-5,NA,TGTGCCAGTAGTTCGGGACAGGGAGCTCGGGGCAATCAGCCCCAGCATTTT,CASSSGQGARGNQPQHF
13,NA,TRBV2,TRBJ2-7,NA,TGTGCCAGCACCCCCCCCGTCCTATACGAGCAGTACTTC,CASTPPVLYEQYF
13,NA,TRBV7-9,TRBJ2-5,NA,TGTGCCGCAGCCGAAAACAGCCAAGAGACCCAGTACTTC,CAAAENSQETQYF
15,TRBD1,TRBV9,TRBJ1-1,NA,TGTGCCAGCAGCGTTTCCGGGACAGGGTACACTGAAGCTTTCTTT,CASSVSGTGYTEAFF
15,NA,TRBV10-3,TRBJ1-3,NA,TGTGCCATCAGCACAGGGTCTGTGTCTGGAAACACCATATATTTT,CAISTGSVSGNTIYF
16,NA,TRBV5-8,TRBJ2-2,NA,TGTGCCAGCAGCTTGATCAGGGGCCTTAACACCGGGGAGCTGTTTTTT,CASSLIRGLNTGELFF
15,TRBD1,TRBV18,TRBJ2-7,NA,TGTGCCAGCTCACTTACAGGGGGTTCCTCCTACGAGCAGTACTTC,CASSLTGGSSYEQYF
16,TRBD1,TRBV7-2,TRBJ2-2,NA,TGTGCCAGCAGCTTAGCGCCCGGGACAGTTTCCGGGGAGCTGTTTTTT,CASSLAPGTVSGELFF
13,TRBD1,TRBV6-5,TRBJ2-7,once,TGTGCCAGCAGGTACAGGGGGCGAGGCGAGCAGTACTTC,CASRYRGRGEQYF
14,NA,TRBV5-1,TRBJ2-1,NA,TGCGCCAGCAGCCCCGCGGGACCAGACAATGAGCAGTTCTTC,CASSPAGPDNEQFF
15,TRBD2,TRBV10-3,TRBJ2-1,few,TGTGCCATCAGTGAGACTAGCGGGGGCTACAATGAGCAGTTCTTC,CAISETSGGYNEQFF
12,NA,TRBV5-6,TRBJ1-5,NA,TGTGCCAGCAGCTCGGTCAATCAGCCCCAGCATTTT,CASSSVNQPQHF
11,NA,TRBV29-1,TRBJ1-2,few,TGCAGCGTGTCCAGGGAACCAGGCTACACCTTC,CSVSREPGYTF
15,TRBD2,TRBV7-2,TRBJ2-1,NA,TGTGCCAGCAGCTTGACTAGCGGATCATTCAATGAGCAGTTCTTC,CASSLTSGSFNEQFF
15,NA,TRBV18,TRBJ1-1,NA,TGTGCCAGCTCAAATAGTGGTGAGGTGTACACTGAAGCTTTCTTT,CASSNSGEVYTEAFF